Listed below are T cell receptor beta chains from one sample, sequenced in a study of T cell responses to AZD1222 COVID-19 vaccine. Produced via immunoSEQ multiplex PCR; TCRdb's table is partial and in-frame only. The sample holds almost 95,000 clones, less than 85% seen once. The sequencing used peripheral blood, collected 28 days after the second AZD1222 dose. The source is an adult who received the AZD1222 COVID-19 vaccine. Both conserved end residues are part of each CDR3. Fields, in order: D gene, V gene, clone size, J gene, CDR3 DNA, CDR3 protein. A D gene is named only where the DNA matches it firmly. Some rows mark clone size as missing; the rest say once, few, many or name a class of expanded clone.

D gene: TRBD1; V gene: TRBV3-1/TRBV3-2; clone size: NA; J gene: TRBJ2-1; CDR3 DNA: TGTGCCAGCAGTACCGACAGGGATGAGCAGTTCTTC; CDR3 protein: CASSTDRDEQFF
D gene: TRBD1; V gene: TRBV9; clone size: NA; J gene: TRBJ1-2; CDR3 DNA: TGTGCCAGCAGCGTTGCGGCCCGGGACAGCGATAACTATGGCTACACCTTC; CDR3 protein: CASSVAARDSDNYGYTF
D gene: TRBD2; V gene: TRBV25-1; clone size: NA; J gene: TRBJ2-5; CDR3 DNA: TGTGCCAGCCGCACGGGGGGACTACAAGAGACCCAGTACTTC; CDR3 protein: CASRTGGLQETQYF
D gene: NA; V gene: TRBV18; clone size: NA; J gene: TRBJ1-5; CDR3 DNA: TGTGCCAGCTCACCGGGGGTCGATCAGCCCCAGCATTTT; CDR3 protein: CASSPGVDQPQHF
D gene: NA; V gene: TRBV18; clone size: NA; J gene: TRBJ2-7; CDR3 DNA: TGTGCCAGCTCACCAACTAGCAGCATATACGAGCAGTACTTC; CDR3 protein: CASSPTSSIYEQYF
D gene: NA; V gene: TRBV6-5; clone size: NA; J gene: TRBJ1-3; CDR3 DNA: TGTGCCAGCAGTTTCCAAGGGGGTCTCTCTGGAAACACCATATATTTT; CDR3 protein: CASSFQGGLSGNTIYF
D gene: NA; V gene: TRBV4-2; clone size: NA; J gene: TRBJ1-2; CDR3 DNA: TGTGCCAGCAGCCAAGCCGGGACATCGGATAACTATGGCTACACCTTC; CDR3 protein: CASSQAGTSDNYGYTF
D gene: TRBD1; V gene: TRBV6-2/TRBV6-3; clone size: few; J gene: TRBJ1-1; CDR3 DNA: TGTGCCAGCAGTTACAGGGGGCAGGTCACTGAAGCTTTCTTT; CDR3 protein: CASSYRGQVTEAFF
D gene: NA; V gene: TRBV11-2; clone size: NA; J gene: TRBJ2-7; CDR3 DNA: TGTGCCAGCAGCATCCCCCTGGGGGCCCAGCAGTACTTC; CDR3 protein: CASSIPLGAQQYF
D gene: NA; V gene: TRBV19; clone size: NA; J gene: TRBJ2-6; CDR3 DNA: TGTGCCAGTAGTATAGGGGGGGCTGGGGCCAACGTCCTGACTTTC; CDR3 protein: CASSIGGAGANVLTF
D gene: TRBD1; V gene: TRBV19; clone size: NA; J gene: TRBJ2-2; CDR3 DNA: TGTGCCAGTATCCGGGACAGCGGGGAGCTGTTTTTT; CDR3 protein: CASIRDSGELFF
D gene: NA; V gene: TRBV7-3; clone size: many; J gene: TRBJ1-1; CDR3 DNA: TGTGCCAGCAGCTTACAGGGGAAGAACACTGAAGCTTTCTTT; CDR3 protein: CASSLQGKNTEAFF
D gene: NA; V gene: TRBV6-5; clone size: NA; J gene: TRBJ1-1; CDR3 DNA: TGTGGGACGGTGGGTCGGGTCACTGAAGCTTTCTTT; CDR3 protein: CGTVGRVTEAFF
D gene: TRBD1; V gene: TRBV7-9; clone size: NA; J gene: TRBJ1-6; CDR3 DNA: TGTGCCAGCAGCTTAGATCAGGGGGCCCTCCACTTT; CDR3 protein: CASSLDQGALHF
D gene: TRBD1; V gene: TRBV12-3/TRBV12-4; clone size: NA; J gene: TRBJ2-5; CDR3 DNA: TGTGCCAGCAGCAGGGGGTGGACCCAGTACTTC; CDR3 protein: CASSRGWTQYF
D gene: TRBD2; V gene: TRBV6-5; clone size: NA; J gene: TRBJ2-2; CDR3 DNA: TGTGCCACCTCGGGGGGGCTCGGCGCCGGGGAGCTGTTTTTT; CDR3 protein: CATSGGLGAGELFF
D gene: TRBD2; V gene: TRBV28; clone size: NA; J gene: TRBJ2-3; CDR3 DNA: TGTGCCAGCAGTTCTTCTAGCGGGACGGGGACAGATACGCAGTATTTT; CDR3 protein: CASSSSSGTGTDTQYF
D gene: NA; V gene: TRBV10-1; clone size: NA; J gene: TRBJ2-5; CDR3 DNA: TGCGCCAGCAGTAACGACTTAAGCCGGGAGACCCAGTACTTC; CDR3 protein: CASSNDLSRETQYF
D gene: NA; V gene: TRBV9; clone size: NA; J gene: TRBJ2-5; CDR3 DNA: TGTGCCAGCAGCGAGGGACCAACAGTCCAAGAGACCCAGTACTTC; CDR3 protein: CASSEGPTVQETQYF
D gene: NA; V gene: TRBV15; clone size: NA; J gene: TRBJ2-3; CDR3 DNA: TGTGCCATATGGGGGCCTAGCACAGATACGCAGTATTTT; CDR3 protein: CAIWGPSTDTQYF
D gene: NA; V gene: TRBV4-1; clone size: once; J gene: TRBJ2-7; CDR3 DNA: TGCGCCAGCAGTCAAGATCTCAGTTCTGGGGAGCAGTACTTC; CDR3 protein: CASSQDLSSGEQYF
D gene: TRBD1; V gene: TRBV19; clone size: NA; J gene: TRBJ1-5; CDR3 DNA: TGTGCCAGTAGTATAGGAGGGGGCGGGTATCAGCCCCAGCATTTT; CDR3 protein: CASSIGGGGYQPQHF
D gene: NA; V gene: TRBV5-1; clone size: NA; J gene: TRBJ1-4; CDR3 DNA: TGCGCCAGCAGCTTGGCAGGGGTGACTAATGAAAAACTGTTTTTT; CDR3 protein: CASSLAGVTNEKLFF
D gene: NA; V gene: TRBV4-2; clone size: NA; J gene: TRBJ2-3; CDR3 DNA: TGTGCCAGCAGCCAAGAGGGGATCTTACCGAGCACAGATACGCAGTATTTT; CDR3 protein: CASSQEGILPSTDTQYF
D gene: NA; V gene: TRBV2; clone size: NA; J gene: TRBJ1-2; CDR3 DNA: TGTGCCAGCAGTGAAGGGGGCATCTATGGCTACACCTTC; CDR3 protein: CASSEGGIYGYTF
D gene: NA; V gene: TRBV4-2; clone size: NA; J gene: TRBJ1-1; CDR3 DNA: TGTGCCAGCAGCCAAAAAGGGGAACGAGGGCAGGGTAAGGGATCCCCTATGAACACTGAAGCTTTCTTT; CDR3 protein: CASSQKGERGQGKGSPMNTEAFF
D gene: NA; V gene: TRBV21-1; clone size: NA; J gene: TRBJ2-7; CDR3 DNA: TGTGCCAGCAGCAACGACCGGGACTCCTTCCCCGAGCAGTACTTC; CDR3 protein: CASSNDRDSFPEQYF
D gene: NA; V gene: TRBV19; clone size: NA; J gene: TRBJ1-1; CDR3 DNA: TGTGCCAGTAGTATTTCGGGGGCCACTGAAGCTTTCTTT; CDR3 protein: CASSISGATEAFF
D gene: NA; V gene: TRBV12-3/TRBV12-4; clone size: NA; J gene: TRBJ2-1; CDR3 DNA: TGTGCCAGCAGTTTAGCGGCGAGCAATGAGCAGTTCTTC; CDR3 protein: CASSLAASNEQFF
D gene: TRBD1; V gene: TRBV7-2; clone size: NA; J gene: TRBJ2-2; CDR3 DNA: TGTGCCAGCAGCTTAGAACAGGGGGTTCTATTCGGGGAGCTGTTTTTT; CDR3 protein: CASSLEQGVLFGELFF
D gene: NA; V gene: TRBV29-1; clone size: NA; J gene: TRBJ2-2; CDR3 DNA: TGCAGCGTGTGTGTGGGGCCAAGCACCGGGGAGCTGTTTTTT; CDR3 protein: CSVCVGPSTGELFF
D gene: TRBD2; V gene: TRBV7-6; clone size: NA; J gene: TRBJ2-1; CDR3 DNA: TGTGCCAGCAGCTCGACCGCTAGCGGGAGTGGTGAGCAGTTCTTC; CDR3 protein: CASSSTASGSGEQFF
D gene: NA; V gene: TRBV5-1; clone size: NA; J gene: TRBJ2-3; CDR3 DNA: TGCGCCAGCAGCCTCCCGACAGTACACACAGATACGCAGTATTTT; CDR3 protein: CASSLPTVHTDTQYF
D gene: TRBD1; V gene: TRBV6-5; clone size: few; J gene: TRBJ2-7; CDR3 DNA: TGTGCCAGCAGTATAGGACAGGGGTACGAGCAGTACTTC; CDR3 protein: CASSIGQGYEQYF
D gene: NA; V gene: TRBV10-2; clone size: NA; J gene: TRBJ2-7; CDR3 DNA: TGCGCCAGCCAAGACAGTGCCTACGAGCAGTACTTC; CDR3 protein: CASQDSAYEQYF
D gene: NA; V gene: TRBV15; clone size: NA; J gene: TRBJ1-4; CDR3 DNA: TGTGCCACCAGCAGAGATGGGGGGGTCGGTGAAAAACTGTTTTTT; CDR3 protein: CATSRDGGVGEKLFF
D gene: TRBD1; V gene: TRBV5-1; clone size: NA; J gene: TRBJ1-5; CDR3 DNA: TGCGCCAGCAGCTTGGGGGGACAGGGGAATCAGCCCCAGCATTTT; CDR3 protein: CASSLGGQGNQPQHF
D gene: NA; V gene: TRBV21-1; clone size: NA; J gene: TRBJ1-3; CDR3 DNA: TGTGCCAGCAGCTTGACAGGCCCCCTCTCTGGAAACACCATATATTTT; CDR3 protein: CASSLTGPLSGNTIYF
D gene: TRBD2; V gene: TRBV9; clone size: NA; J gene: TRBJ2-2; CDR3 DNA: TGTGCCAGCAGCAGCACTAGCGGACCGAACACCGGGGAGCTGTTTTTT; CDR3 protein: CASSSTSGPNTGELFF